A few counts support the clone carrying this T cell receptor beta chain. The antigen is undetermined. Trimming cost V 5 bases and J 8 bases, with 15 bases left between them. The germline gives CDR1 MNHEY, CDR2 SVGAGI. The CDR3 is 13 residues long. The data derive from a study of T-cell reconstitution after alpha-beta-depleted transplantation in children. Unique molecular identifiers were used in preparing the TCRbeta library. TCRdb independently ran MiXCR on the PCR reads; one entry per CDR3 protein. Of 90,000 to 130,000 distinct CDR3 sequences in the sample, under 13% are singletons; the top ten hold 34%. Study observations and caveats: At the one-year point after transplant, T-cell counts and TCRbeta diversity were found to come mostly from T cells that had been newly produced. Certain patients had high TCRbeta diversity at day 60, and it came from recipient T cells and thymic progenitors that survived. Reportedly, roughly two months post-transplant, alpha-beta T cells arose from several hundred expanded graft clones.

The specimen comprised PBMCs, sampled before TCRalphabeta/CD19-depleted stem cell transplant. This clonotype was obtained from a boy aged 2 to 10 with acute lymphoblastic leukemia, due to receive a stem cell transplant. This rearrangement joins TRBV6-5 to TRBJ1-2; TRBD1 is a possible D gene (6 bases). The CDR3 coding sequence is TGTGCCAGCAGTAACGGGGGGCCCTGGGGCTACACCTTC. Its translation: CASSNGGPWGYTF.